Listed below are T cell receptor beta chains from one sample, sequenced in a study of T-cell reconstitution after alpha-beta-depleted transplantation in children. One entry per CDR3 protein results from TCRdb running MiXCR on the PCR reads. The table lists 490,000 or so distinct CDR3 sequences, roughly a tenth of them singletons. The sample in question was PBMCs, obtained before TCRalphabeta/CD19-depleted stem cell transplant. These receptors were obtained from a child aged 2 to 10 with inherited bone marrow failure, due to receive a stem cell transplant. Both conserved end residues are part of each CDR3. The order of the fields is CDR3 protein, CDR3 DNA, clone size, V gene, J gene, D gene. D genes are given only for firm matches. Size is stated for part of the rows, as once, few or many counts, or as a class when the clone is expanded.

CDR3 protein: CASSRGTSGDNEQFF
CDR3 DNA: TGTGCCAGCAGCCGAGGGACTAGCGGAGACAATGAGCAGTTCTTC
clone size: NA
V gene: TRBV5-4
J gene: TRBJ2-1
D gene: TRBD2

CDR3 protein: CSARESRLAGDTQYF
CDR3 DNA: TGCAGTGCTAGAGAGTCCAGGCTAGCGGGAGATACGCAGTATTTT
clone size: many
V gene: TRBV20-1
J gene: TRBJ2-3
D gene: TRBD2

CDR3 protein: CATSHLETQYF
CDR3 DNA: TGTGCCACCTCGCATCTAGAGACCCAGTACTTC
clone size: many
V gene: TRBV15
J gene: TRBJ2-5
D gene: NA

CDR3 protein: CASSQGVAGDPYNEQFF
CDR3 DNA: TGTGCCAGCAGCCAAGGGGTAGCGGGAGATCCCTACAATGAGCAGTTCTTC
clone size: few
V gene: TRBV4-2
J gene: TRBJ2-1
D gene: TRBD2

CDR3 protein: CSAMGLAGSSYNEQFF
CDR3 DNA: TGCAGTGCTATGGGACTAGCGGGCAGCTCCTACAATGAGCAGTTCTTC
clone size: many
V gene: TRBV20-1
J gene: TRBJ2-1
D gene: TRBD2

CDR3 protein: CASSQALSSPLHF
CDR3 DNA: TGTGCCAGCAGCCAAGCTTTGAGTTCACCCCTCCACTTT
clone size: NA
V gene: TRBV14
J gene: TRBJ1-6
D gene: NA

CDR3 protein: CASSSRTSGSQFF
CDR3 DNA: TGTGCCAGCAGCTCTCGGACTAGCGGGAGCCAGTTCTTC
clone size: many
V gene: TRBV7-8
J gene: TRBJ2-1
D gene: TRBD2

CDR3 protein: CASNLLAGDGTDTQYF
CDR3 DNA: TGTGCCAGCAACCTACTAGCGGGAGATGGAACAGATACGCAGTATTTT
clone size: NA
V gene: TRBV2
J gene: TRBJ2-3
D gene: TRBD2

CDR3 protein: CASSPRGGFEAFF
CDR3 DNA: TGTGCCAGCAGTCCCCGGGGGGGATTTGAAGCTTTCTTT
clone size: many
V gene: TRBV25-1
J gene: TRBJ1-1
D gene: NA

CDR3 protein: CSVAISGSPTGGYTF
CDR3 DNA: TGCAGTGTGGCGATATCGGGGTCCCCGACGGGTGGCTACACCTTC
clone size: many
V gene: TRBV20-1
J gene: TRBJ1-2
D gene: NA

CDR3 protein: CASSPWMAGELFF
CDR3 DNA: TGTGCCAGCAGCCCCTGGATGGCCGGGGAGCTGTTTTTT
clone size: many
V gene: TRBV28
J gene: TRBJ2-2
D gene: NA

CDR3 protein: CASSDTGSAIQYF
CDR3 DNA: TGTGCCAGCAGCGATACAGGGTCGGCCATTCAGTACTTC
clone size: many
V gene: TRBV6-1
J gene: TRBJ2-4
D gene: NA

CDR3 protein: CASSIGGSSPYEQYF
CDR3 DNA: TGTGCCAGTAGTATTGGCGGCAGCAGCCCCTACGAGCAGTACTTC
clone size: few
V gene: TRBV19
J gene: TRBJ2-7
D gene: NA

CDR3 protein: CATSSPGLAGYNEQFF
CDR3 DNA: TGTGCCACCAGCAGTCCCGGACTAGCGGGGTACAATGAGCAGTTCTTC
clone size: many
V gene: TRBV15
J gene: TRBJ2-1
D gene: TRBD2

CDR3 protein: CASSLSLAGGNEQFF
CDR3 DNA: TGTGCCAGCAGTTTGAGTCTAGCGGGAGGAAATGAGCAGTTCTTC
clone size: many
V gene: TRBV12-3/TRBV12-4
J gene: TRBJ2-1
D gene: TRBD2

CDR3 protein: CSARDVNRSPYGYTF
CDR3 DNA: TGCAGTGCTAGAGATGTTAACAGGTCCCCCTATGGCTACACCTTC
clone size: many
V gene: TRBV20-1
J gene: TRBJ1-2
D gene: NA

CDR3 protein: CASSVVRESQPQHF
CDR3 DNA: TGCGCCAGCAGTGTAGTCCGGGAAAGTCAGCCCCAGCATTTT
clone size: NA
V gene: TRBV23-1
J gene: TRBJ1-5
D gene: NA

CDR3 protein: CASSNTYPNTEAFF
CDR3 DNA: TGTGCCAGCAGCAATACCTATCCGAACACTGAAGCTTTCTTT
clone size: NA
V gene: TRBV7-2
J gene: TRBJ1-1
D gene: NA

CDR3 protein: CSARDRDIPFYSNQPQHF
CDR3 DNA: TGCAGTGCTAGAGACCGGGACATTCCATTCTATAGCAATCAGCCCCAGCATTTT
clone size: few
V gene: TRBV20-1
J gene: TRBJ1-5
D gene: NA

CDR3 protein: CASSLLGGSSTDTQYF
CDR3 DNA: TGTGCCAGCAGTTTATTAGGGGGATCTAGCACAGATACGCAGTATTTT
clone size: many
V gene: TRBV27
J gene: TRBJ2-3
D gene: NA

CDR3 protein: CAWTTGFSLGNTIYF
CDR3 DNA: TGTGCCTGGACCACAGGTTTTTCCCTCGGAAACACCATATATTTT
clone size: few
V gene: TRBV30
J gene: TRBJ1-3
D gene: NA

CDR3 protein: CASSSTGSYSYEQYF
CDR3 DNA: TGTGCCAGCAGTTCTACAGGATCCTACTCCTACGAGCAGTACTTC
clone size: many
V gene: TRBV12-3/TRBV12-4
J gene: TRBJ2-7
D gene: NA

CDR3 protein: CSASVTGLAVETQYF
CDR3 DNA: TGCAGTGCTAGTGTCACGGGACTAGCGGTGGAGACCCAGTACTTC
clone size: NA
V gene: TRBV20-1
J gene: TRBJ2-5
D gene: TRBD2

CDR3 protein: CASSRVLAAPYEQYF
CDR3 DNA: TGTGCCAGCAGCCGTGTACTAGCGGCCCCCTACGAGCAGTACTTC
clone size: many
V gene: TRBV7-2
J gene: TRBJ2-7
D gene: TRBD2

CDR3 protein: CASSLGLAGGHYEQYF
CDR3 DNA: TGTGCCAGCAGTTTAGGCTTGGCGGGAGGCCACTACGAGCAGTACTTC
clone size: many
V gene: TRBV12-3/TRBV12-4
J gene: TRBJ2-7
D gene: TRBD2

CDR3 protein: CASSLWAGQGEDGYTF
CDR3 DNA: TGTGCCAGCAGTTTATGGGCCGGACAGGGGGAAGATGGCTACACCTTC
clone size: many
V gene: TRBV27
J gene: TRBJ1-2
D gene: TRBD1

CDR3 protein: CATSEILAGGGETQYF
CDR3 DNA: TGTGCCACCAGCGAAATACTAGCGGGAGGAGGAGAGACCCAGTACTTC
clone size: many
V gene: TRBV24-1
J gene: TRBJ2-5
D gene: TRBD2

CDR3 protein: CSVTETGYGEQYF
CDR3 DNA: TGCAGTGTTACGGAAACTGGATATGGCGAGCAGTACTTC
clone size: many
V gene: TRBV20-1
J gene: TRBJ2-7
D gene: NA

CDR3 protein: CSVLTASTDTQYF
CDR3 DNA: TGCAGCGTTCTGACAGCGAGCACAGATACGCAGTATTTT
clone size: few
V gene: TRBV29-1
J gene: TRBJ2-3
D gene: NA

CDR3 protein: CSATPGTSGAYNEQFF
CDR3 DNA: TGCAGTGCTACTCCCGGGACTAGCGGGGCCTACAATGAGCAGTTCTTC
clone size: few
V gene: TRBV20-1
J gene: TRBJ2-1
D gene: TRBD2

CDR3 protein: CASRVGNSYEQYF
CDR3 DNA: TGTGCCAGCAGGGTAGGCAACTCCTACGAGCAGTACTTC
clone size: many
V gene: TRBV5-1
J gene: TRBJ2-7
D gene: NA

CDR3 protein: CSVEGRDRQETQYF
CDR3 DNA: TGCAGCGTTGAAGGCCGGGACAGACAAGAGACCCAGTACTTC
clone size: many
V gene: TRBV29-1
J gene: TRBJ2-5
D gene: TRBD1

CDR3 protein: CASSHTPTGVKPPEAFF
CDR3 DNA: TGTGCCAGCAGCCACACCCCGACAGGGGTTAAGCCTCCTGAAGCTTTCTTT
clone size: many
V gene: TRBV6-5
J gene: TRBJ1-1
D gene: TRBD1

CDR3 protein: CASSQLWTGRNSPLHF
CDR3 DNA: TGTGCCAGCAGCCAGCTCTGGACAGGGAGGAATTCACCCCTCCACTTT
clone size: many
V gene: TRBV6-5
J gene: TRBJ1-6
D gene: TRBD1

CDR3 protein: CSASRLATYEQYF
CDR3 DNA: TGCAGTGCTAGTAGGCTAGCGACCTACGAGCAGTACTTC
clone size: NA
V gene: TRBV20-1
J gene: TRBJ2-7
D gene: NA

CDR3 protein: CASSSRLMNTGELFF
CDR3 DNA: TGTGCCAGCAGTTCCCGACTGATGAACACCGGGGAGCTGTTTTTT
clone size: many
V gene: TRBV12-3/TRBV12-4
J gene: TRBJ2-2
D gene: NA

CDR3 protein: CSVENAADNTLGQFF
CDR3 DNA: TGCAGCGTTGAGAACGCGGCAGATAATACCTTGGGGCAGTTCTTC
clone size: many
V gene: TRBV29-1
J gene: TRBJ2-1
D gene: NA

CDR3 protein: CSASWGGSTDTQYF
CDR3 DNA: TGCAGTGCTAGCTGGGGGGGGAGCACAGATACGCAGTATTTT
clone size: many
V gene: TRBV20-1
J gene: TRBJ2-3
D gene: TRBD2

CDR3 protein: CASSEWTSGRPEQYF
CDR3 DNA: TGTGCCAGCAGTGAATGGACTAGCGGGAGACCAGAGCAGTACTTC
clone size: many
V gene: TRBV28
J gene: TRBJ2-7
D gene: TRBD2

CDR3 protein: CASSQRLAGDRTGELFF
CDR3 DNA: TGTGCCAGCAGCCAAAGACTAGCGGGAGATCGCACCGGGGAGCTGTTTTTT
clone size: few
V gene: TRBV4-2
J gene: TRBJ2-2
D gene: TRBD2

CDR3 protein: CASSAQLAGGTYNEQFF
CDR3 DNA: TGTGCCAGCAGCGCCCAACTAGCGGGAGGGACCTACAATGAGCAGTTCTTC
clone size: many
V gene: TRBV7-9
J gene: TRBJ2-1
D gene: TRBD2

CDR3 protein: CASSLARSGRSYNEQFF
CDR3 DNA: TGCGCCAGCAGCTTGGCTCGCTCCGGGCGCTCCTACAATGAGCAGTTCTTC
clone size: many
V gene: TRBV5-1
J gene: TRBJ2-1
D gene: NA

CDR3 protein: CAISREGGDGYTF
CDR3 DNA: TGTGCCATCTCCAGGGAGGGGGGAGATGGCTACACCTTC
clone size: many
V gene: TRBV10-3
J gene: TRBJ1-2
D gene: NA

CDR3 protein: CASSLGPTPYEQYF
CDR3 DNA: TGTGCCAGCAGCTTGGGCCCGACTCCCTACGAGCAGTACTTC
clone size: few
V gene: TRBV5-6
J gene: TRBJ2-7
D gene: NA